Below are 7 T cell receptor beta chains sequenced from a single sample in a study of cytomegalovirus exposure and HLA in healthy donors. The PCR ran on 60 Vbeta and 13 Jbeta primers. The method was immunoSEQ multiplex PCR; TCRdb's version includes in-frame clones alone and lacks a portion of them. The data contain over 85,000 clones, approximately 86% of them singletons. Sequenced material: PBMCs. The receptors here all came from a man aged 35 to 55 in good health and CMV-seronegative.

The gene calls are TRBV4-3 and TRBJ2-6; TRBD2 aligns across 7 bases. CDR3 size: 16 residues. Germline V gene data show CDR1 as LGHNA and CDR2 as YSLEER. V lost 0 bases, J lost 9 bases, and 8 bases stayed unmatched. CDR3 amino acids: CASSQERGGSVNVLTF. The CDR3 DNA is TGCGCCAGCAGCCAAGAACGCGGGGGTTCGGTCAACGTCCTGACTTTC.

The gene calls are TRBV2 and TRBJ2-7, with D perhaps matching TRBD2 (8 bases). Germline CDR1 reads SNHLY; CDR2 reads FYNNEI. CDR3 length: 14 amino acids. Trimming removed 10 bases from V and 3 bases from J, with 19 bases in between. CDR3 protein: CAISGGGQSYEQYF. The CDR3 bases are TGTGCCATCTCGGGGGGGGGACAGAGCTACGAGCAGTACTTC.

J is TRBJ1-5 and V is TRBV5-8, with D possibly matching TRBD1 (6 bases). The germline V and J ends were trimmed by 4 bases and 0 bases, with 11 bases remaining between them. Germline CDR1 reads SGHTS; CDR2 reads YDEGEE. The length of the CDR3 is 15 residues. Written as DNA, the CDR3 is TGTGCCAGCAGCGTGGGACACCATAGCAATCAGCCCCAGCATTTT. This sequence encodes CASSVGHHSNQPQHF.

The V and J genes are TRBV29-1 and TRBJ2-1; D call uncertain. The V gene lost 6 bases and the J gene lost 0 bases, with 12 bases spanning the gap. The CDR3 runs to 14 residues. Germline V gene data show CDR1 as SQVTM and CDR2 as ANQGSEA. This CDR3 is CSVRPIISYNEQFF. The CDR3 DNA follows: TGCAGCGTGCGCCCTATAATCTCCTACAATGAGCAGTTCTTC.

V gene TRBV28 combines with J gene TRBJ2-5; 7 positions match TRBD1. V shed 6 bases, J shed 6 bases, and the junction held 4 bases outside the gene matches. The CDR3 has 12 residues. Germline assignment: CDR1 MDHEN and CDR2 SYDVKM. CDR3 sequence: CASREGAKTQYF. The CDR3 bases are TGTGCCAGCAGAGAGGGGGCCAAGACCCAGTACTTC.

Written as DNA, the CDR3 is TGTGCCAGCAGTTACGGGACAGGTGGATACGAGCAGTACTTC. Encoded protein: CASSYGTGGYEQYF. This chain uses TRBV6-6 with TRBJ2-7, with 8 bases fitting TRBD1. CDR1 and CDR2 (germline): MNHNY, SVGAGI (reference sequence). J was trimmed by 4 bases and V by 2 bases; bases with no gene match: 4. The CDR3 spans 14 residues.

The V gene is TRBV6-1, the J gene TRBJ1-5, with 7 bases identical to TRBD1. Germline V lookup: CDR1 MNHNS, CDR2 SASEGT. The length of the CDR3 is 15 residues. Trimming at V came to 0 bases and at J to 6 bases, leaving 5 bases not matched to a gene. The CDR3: CASSEAGGEGQPQHF. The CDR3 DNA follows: TGTGCCAGCAGTGAAGCAGGGGGCGAGGGTCAGCCCCAGCATTTT.